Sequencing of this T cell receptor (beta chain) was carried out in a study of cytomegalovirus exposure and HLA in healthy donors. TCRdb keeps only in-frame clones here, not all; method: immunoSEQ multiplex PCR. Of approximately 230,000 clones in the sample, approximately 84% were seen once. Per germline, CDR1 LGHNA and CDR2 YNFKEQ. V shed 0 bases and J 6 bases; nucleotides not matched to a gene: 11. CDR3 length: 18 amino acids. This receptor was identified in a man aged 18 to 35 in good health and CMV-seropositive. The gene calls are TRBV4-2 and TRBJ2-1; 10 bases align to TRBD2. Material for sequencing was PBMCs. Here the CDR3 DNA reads TGTGCCAGCAGCCAAGATCTCGGCCTAGCGGGAGACATCAATGAGCAGTTCTTC. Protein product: CASSQDLGLAGDINEQFF.